Included here is one T cell receptor beta chain sequence, with context. The data are from a study of T cell changes during pregnancy in multiple sclerosis. Here immunoSEQ multiplex PCR was the method, and the copy in TCRdb shows in-frame clones only, minus some. The sample shows tens of thousands of clones, 89% of them seen only once. Looked up from germline, CDR1 is MGHRA and CDR2 is YSYEKL. With 0 bases removed from V and 3 bases from J, the gap between germline ends came to 11 bases. This CDR3 has 15 amino acids. The receptor comes from a female donor in good health, enrolled as a control in a pregnancy study. The specimen was peripheral blood, collected in the first trimester of pregnancy. The chain links TRBV4-1 to TRBJ1-2; D gene ambiguous. CDR3 loop: CASSQDLEPHYGYTF. Here the CDR3 DNA reads TGCGCCAGCAGCCAAGATTTAGAACCCCACTATGGCTACACCTTC.